Presented here are 11 T cell receptor beta chains from one specimen sequenced in a study of T cell responses to AZD1222 COVID-19 vaccine. Some clones are missing from TCRdb's copy, which holds only in-frame ones; the method was immunoSEQ multiplex PCR. Found here are about 150,000 clones, 80% to 95% of them singletons; the top ten hold 2% to 2.5%. Here the sequenced sample was peripheral blood, taken on day 0 of AZD1222 vaccination. All receptors come from an adult in good health.

The chain uses TRBV2 and TRBJ2-1; D unclear. Germline loops: CDR1 SNHLY, CDR2 FYNNEI. This CDR3 contains 14 residues. Between the trimmed V and J ends, which lost 7 bases and 4 bases, there was a span of 14 bases. The CDR3 protein is CASNQPAEYNEQFF. The CDR3 nucleotides are TGTGCCAGCAACCAACCGGCTGAGTACAATGAGCAGTTCTTC.

For the CDR3, the DNA is TGCGCCAGCAGTGAGACAGGACCCTCTGGAAACACCATATATTTT. Protein sequence: CASSETGPSGNTIYF. The chain uses TRBV10-2 and TRBJ1-3; D might be TRBD1 (5 bases). This CDR3 has 15 amino acids. Trimming removed 2 bases at V and 0 bases at J, with 8 bases between. Germline V lookup: CDR1 WSHSY, CDR2 SAAADI.

This chain links TRBV9 with TRBJ1-2; the D is unclear. The CDR3 is 16 residues long. Germline V gives CDR1 SGDLS, CDR2 YYNGEE. Between the trimmed V and J ends, which lost 3 bases and 1 base, there was a span of 16 bases. The CDR3 region is CASSGFPERLNYGYTF. Written as DNA, the CDR3 is TGTGCCAGCAGCGGATTCCCGGAGAGACTTAACTATGGCTACACCTTC.

The rearrangement uses TRBV5-4 and TRBJ2-6; D unclear. This CDR3 spans 14 amino acids. The ends were cut back, 9 bases at V and 0 bases at J, with 10 bases in the middle. Germline values: CDR1 SGHNT, CDR2 YYREEE (reference sequence). The CDR3 region has the DNA TGTGCCACCCTCCTCGACTCTGGGGCCAACGTCCTGACTTTC. It is translated as CATLLDSGANVLTF.

The chain links TRBV28 to TRBJ2-1, with 8 bases fitting TRBD2. The CDR3 has 14 residues. CDR1 and CDR2 (germline): MDHEN, SYDVKM. The V and J ends lost 7 bases and 3 bases, in that order; junction bases with no gene match: 5. Written as DNA, the CDR3 is TGTGCCAGCAACACGGGACTAGACTACAATGAGCAGTTCTTC. It specifies CASNTGLDYNEQFF.

This clone was seen once. The gene calls are TRBV23-1 and TRBJ2-3; D may correspond to TRBD1 or TRBD2 (5 bases each). TRBV23-1 is marked as an open reading frame, function uncertain. Trimming removed 0 bases at V and 1 base at J, with 20 bases between. The length of the CDR3 is 19 residues. The CDR3, as DNA: TGCGCCAGCAGTCAATCGGGGGTACGGAACGGGAAGCGCACAGATACGCAGTATTTT. Protein product: CASSQSGVRNGKRTDTQYF.

The genes are TRBV6-1 and TRBJ1-3, with D unresolved. V was pared by 1 base and J by 0 bases, with 7 bases between. The CDR3 runs 15 residues. Germline values: CDR1 MNHNS, CDR2 SASEGT. The CDR3 DNA sequence: TGTGCCAGCAGTGAAGGGGGATTCTCTGGAAACACCATATATTTT. Encoded protein: CASSEGGFSGNTIYF.

The V call is TRBV6-1, the J call TRBJ2-3; the match to TRBD2 covers 10 bases. CDR1 is MNHNS, CDR2 SASEGT, per germline. J gave up 0 bases and V 1 base, and 10 bases lay outside the gene matches. The CDR3 is 19 residues long. The DNA of the CDR3 is TGTGCCAGCAGTGAAGATTCCCCCCAGCGGGGGGGAAGCACAGATACGCAGTATTTT. Protein sequence: CASSEDSPQRGGSTDTQYF.

The rearrangement joins TRBV11-3 to TRBJ2-1, with TRBD2 identical over 7 bases. The germline CDR1 and CDR2 sequences are SGHNT and YENEEA. CDR3 length: 17 residues. Germline trimming cut 5 bases from V and 0 bases from J; bases unmatched to any gene: 10. CDR3 in amino acids: CASSKQGGSSSYNEQFF. CDR3 sequence (DNA): TGTGCCAGCAGCAAACAAGGCGGGAGCTCCTCCTACAATGAGCAGTTCTTC.

The CDR3 nucleotides read TGTGCCTGGGGACAGGGGACCATATATTTT. Its translation is CAWGQGTIYF. The chain has TRBV30 and TRBJ1-3; TRBD1 matches at 9 bases. The J segment lost 10 bases and the V segment lost 5 bases, leaving 0 bases of the junction unmatched. The CDR3 runs to 10 residues. Germline loops: CDR1 GTSNPN, CDR2 SVGIG (reference sequence).

The chain recombines TRBV29-1 with TRBJ2-5, with 8 bases aligning to TRBD1. V was pared by 8 bases and J by 5 bases, with 10 bases of the junction left unmatched. This CDR3 is 13 amino acids long. Germline CDR1 and CDR2: SQVTM and ANQGSEA. CDR3 sequence (DNA): TGCAGCTATACGGCAGGGGGCGAGGAGACCCAGTACTTC. It specifies CSYTAGGEETQYF.